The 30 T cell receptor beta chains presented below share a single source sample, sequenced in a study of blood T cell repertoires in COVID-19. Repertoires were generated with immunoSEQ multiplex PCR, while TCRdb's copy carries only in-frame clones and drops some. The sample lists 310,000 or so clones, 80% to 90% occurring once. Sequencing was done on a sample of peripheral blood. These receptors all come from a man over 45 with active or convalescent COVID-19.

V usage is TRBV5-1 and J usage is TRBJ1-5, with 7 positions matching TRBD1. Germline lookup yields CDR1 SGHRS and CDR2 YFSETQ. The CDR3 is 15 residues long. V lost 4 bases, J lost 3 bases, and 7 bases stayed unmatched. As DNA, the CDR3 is TGCGCCAGCAGCCAGGAGGGACAGCTCAATCAGCCCCAGCATTTT. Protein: CASSQEGQLNQPQHF.

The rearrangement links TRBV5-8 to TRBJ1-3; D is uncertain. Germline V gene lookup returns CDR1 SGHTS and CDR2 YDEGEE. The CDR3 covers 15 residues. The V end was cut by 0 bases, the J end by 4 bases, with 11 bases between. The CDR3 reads CASSLGQAPGNTIYF. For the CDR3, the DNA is TGTGCCAGCAGCTTGGGGCAGGCCCCGGGAAACACCATATATTTT.

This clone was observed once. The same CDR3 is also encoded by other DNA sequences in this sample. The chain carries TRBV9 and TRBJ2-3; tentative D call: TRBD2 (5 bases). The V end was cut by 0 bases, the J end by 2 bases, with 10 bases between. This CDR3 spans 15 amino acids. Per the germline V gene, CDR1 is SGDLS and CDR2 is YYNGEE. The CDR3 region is CASSVGTGDTDTQYF. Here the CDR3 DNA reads TGTGCCAGCAGCGTAGGGACCGGGGACACAGATACGCAGTATTTT.

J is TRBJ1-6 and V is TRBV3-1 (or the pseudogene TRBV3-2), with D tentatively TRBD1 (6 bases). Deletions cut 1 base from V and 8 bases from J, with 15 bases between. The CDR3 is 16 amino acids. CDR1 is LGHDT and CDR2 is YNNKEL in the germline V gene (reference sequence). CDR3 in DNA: TGTGCCAGCAGCCAAGCCCCCAGGGGCCGCGATTCACCCCTCCACTTT. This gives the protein CASSQAPRGRDSPLHF.

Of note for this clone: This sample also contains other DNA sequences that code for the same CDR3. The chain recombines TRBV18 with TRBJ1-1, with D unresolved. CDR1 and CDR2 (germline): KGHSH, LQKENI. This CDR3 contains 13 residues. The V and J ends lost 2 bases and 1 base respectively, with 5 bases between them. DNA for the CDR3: TGTGCCAGCTCACCAGGGCGGAACACTGAAGCTTTCTTT. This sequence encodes CASSPGRNTEAFF. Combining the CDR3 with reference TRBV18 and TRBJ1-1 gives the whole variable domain NAGVMQNPRHLVRRRGQEARLRCSPMKGHSHVYWYRQLPEEGLKFMVYLQKENIIDESGMPKERFSAEFPKEGPSILRIQQVVRGDSAAYFCASSPGRNTEAFFGQGTRLTVV.

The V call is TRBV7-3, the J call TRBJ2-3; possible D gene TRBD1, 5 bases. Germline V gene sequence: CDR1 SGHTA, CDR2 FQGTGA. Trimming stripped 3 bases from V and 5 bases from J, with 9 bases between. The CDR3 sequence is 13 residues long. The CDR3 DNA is TGTGCCAGCAGCTTCGGGCAGGGAGATACGCAGTATTTT. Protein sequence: CASSFGQGDTQYF. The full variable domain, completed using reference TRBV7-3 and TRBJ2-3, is GAGVSQTPSNKVTEKGKYVELRCDPISGHTALYWYRQSLGQGPEFLIYFQGTGAADDSGLPNDRFFAVRPEGSVSTLKIQRTERGDSAVYLCASSFGQGDTQYFGPGTRLTVL.

The CDR3 is CASQRDGYEQYF. The CDR3 nucleotides are TGTGCCAGCCAACGAGACGGGTACGAGCAGTACTTC. This chain links TRBV5-5 with TRBJ2-7; no clear D gene. The V gene's germline CDR1 is SGHKS and CDR2 YYEKEE (reference sequence). The CDR3 sequence is 12 residues long. The ends were cut back, 7 bases at V and 4 bases at J, with 12 bases in the middle.

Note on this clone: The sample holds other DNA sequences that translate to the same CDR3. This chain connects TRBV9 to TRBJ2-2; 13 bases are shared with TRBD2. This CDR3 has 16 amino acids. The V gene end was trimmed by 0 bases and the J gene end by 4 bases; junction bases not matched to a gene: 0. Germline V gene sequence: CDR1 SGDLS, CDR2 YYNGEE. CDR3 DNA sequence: TGTGCCAGCAGCGTAGGGACTAGCGGGGGCACCGGGGAGCTGTTTTTT. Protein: CASSVGTSGGTGELFF. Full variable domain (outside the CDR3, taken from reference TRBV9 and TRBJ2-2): DSGVTQTPKHLITATGQRVTLRCSPRSGDLSVYWYQQSLDQGLQFLIQYYNGEERAKGNILERFSAQQFPDLHSELNLSSLELGDSALYFCASSVGTSGGTGELFFGEGSRLTVL.

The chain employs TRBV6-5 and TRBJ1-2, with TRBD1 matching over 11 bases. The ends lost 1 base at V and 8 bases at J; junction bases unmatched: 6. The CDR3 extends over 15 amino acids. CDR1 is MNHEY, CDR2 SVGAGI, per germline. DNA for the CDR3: TGTGCCAGCAGTTACTTTTCCGGGACAGGGGGAGGCTACACCTTC. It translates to CASSYFSGTGGGYTF.

CDR3 sequence (DNA): TGTGCCAGCAGCTTAGCGGACAGAACCTATGGCTACACCTTC. This gives the protein CASSLADRTYGYTF. The chain employs TRBV7-2 and TRBJ1-2, with a tentative D call TRBD1 (6 bases). V lost 0 bases and J lost 4, with 9 bases in between. The V gene's germline CDR1 is SGHTA and CDR2 FQGNSA. This CDR3 comprises 14 residues.

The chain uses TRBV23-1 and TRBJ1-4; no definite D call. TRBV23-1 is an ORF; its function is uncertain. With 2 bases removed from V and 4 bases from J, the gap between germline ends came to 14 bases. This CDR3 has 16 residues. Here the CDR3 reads CASSQMSQYLNEKLFF. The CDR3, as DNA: TGCGCCAGCAGTCAAATGTCCCAGTACCTTAATGAAAAACTGTTTTTT.

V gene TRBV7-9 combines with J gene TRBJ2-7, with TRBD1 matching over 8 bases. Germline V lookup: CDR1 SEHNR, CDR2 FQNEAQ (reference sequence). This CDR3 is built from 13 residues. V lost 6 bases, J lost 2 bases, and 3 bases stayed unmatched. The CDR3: CASSRQGTYEQYF. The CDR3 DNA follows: TGTGCCAGCAGTCGACAGGGGACCTACGAGCAGTACTTC.

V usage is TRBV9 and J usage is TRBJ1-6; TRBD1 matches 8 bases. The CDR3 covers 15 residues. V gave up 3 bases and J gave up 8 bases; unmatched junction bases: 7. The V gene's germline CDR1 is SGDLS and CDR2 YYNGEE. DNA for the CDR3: TGTGCCAGCAGCGCGGACCCAGGGGGCGATTCACCCCTCCACTTT. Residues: CASSADPGGDSPLHF.

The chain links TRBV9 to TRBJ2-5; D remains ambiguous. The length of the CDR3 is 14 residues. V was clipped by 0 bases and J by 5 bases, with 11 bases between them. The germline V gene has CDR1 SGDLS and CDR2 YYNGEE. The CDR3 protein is CASSVGHTGETQYF. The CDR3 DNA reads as TGTGCCAGCAGCGTAGGTCACACGGGTGAGACCCAGTACTTC. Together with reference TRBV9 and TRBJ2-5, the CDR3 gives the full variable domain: DSGVTQTPKHLITATGQRVTLRCSPRSGDLSVYWYQQSLDQGLQFLIQYYNGEERAKGNILERFSAQQFPDLHSELNLSSLELGDSALYFCASSVGHTGETQYFGPGTRLLVL.

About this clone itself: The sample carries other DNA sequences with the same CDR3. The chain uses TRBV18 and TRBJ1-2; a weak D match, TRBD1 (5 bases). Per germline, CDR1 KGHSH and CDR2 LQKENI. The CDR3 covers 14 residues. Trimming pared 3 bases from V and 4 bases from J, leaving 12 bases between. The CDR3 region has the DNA TGTGCCAGCTCACCGGGCCAGGGCAGCTATGGCTACACCTTC. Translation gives CASSPGQGSYGYTF.

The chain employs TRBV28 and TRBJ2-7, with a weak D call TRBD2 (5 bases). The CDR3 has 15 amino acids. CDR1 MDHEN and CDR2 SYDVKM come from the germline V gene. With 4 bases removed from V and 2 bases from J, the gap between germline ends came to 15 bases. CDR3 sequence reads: CASSSAPDSTYEQYF. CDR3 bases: TGTGCCAGCAGTTCCGCCCCGGACTCAACCTACGAGCAGTACTTC.

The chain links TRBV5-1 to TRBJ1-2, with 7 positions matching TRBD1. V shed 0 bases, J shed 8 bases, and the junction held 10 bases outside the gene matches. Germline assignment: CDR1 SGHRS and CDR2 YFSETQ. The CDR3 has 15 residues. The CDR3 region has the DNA TGCGCCAGCAGCTTGGCCCTGCGGACAGGAGGCGGCTACACCTTC. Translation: CASSLALRTGGGYTF.

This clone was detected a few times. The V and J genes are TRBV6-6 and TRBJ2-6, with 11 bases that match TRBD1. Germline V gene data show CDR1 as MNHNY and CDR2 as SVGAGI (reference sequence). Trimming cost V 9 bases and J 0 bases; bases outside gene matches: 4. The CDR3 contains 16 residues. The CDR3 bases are TGTGCCAGTACCGGGACAGGGGGCTCTGGGGCCAACGTCCTGACTTTC. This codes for CASTGTGGSGANVLTF.

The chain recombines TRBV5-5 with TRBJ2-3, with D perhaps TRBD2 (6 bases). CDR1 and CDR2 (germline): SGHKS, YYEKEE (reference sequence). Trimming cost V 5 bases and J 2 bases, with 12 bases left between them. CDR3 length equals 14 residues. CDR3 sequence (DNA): TGTGCCAGCAGTCCGGGAGCCATCACAGATACGCAGTATTTT. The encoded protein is CASSPGAITDTQYF.

The CDR3 reads CSASGRDRGTDTQYF. The DNA for the CDR3 is TGCAGTGCTAGTGGGAGGGACAGAGGGACAGATACGCAGTATTTT. The chain has TRBV20-1 and TRBJ2-3; D tentatively reads TRBD1 or TRBD2 (7 bases each). V shed 3 bases and J shed 3 bases, with 16 bases lying between them. This CDR3 comprises 15 residues. CDR1 is DFQATT, CDR2 SNEGSKA, per germline (reference sequence).

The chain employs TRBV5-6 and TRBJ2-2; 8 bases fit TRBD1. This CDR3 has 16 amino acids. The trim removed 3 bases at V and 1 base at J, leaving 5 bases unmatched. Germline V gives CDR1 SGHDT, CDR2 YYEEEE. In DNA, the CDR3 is TGTGCCAGCAGCTCGCAAGGACAGGGGAACACCGGGGAGCTGTTTTTT. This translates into CASSSQGQGNTGELFF.

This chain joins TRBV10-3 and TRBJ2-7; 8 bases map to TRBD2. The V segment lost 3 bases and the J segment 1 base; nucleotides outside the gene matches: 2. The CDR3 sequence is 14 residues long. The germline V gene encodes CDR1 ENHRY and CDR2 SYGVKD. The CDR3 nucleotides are TGTGCCATCAGTGAAAAGCGGGAGTCCTACGAGCAGTACTTC. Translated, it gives CAISEKRESYEQYF.

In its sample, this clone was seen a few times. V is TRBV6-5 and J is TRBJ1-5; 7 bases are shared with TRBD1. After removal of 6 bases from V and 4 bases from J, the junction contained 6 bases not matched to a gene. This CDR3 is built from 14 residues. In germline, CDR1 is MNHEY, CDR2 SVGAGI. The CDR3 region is CASSGTAPNQPQHF. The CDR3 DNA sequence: TGTGCCAGCAGCGGGACAGCGCCTAATCAGCCCCAGCATTTT.

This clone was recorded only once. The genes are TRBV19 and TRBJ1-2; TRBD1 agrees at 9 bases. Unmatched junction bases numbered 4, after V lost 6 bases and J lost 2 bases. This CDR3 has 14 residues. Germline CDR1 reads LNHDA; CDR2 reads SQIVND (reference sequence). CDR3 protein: CASSQDRGNYGYTF. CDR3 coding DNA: TGTGCCAGTAGCCAAGACAGGGGGAACTATGGCTACACCTTC.

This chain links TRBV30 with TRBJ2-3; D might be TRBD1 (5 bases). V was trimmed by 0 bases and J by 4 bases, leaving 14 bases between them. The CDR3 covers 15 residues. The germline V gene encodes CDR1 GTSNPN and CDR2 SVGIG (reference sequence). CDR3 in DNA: TGTGCCTGGAGTGTAAATCCCTCGACAGCAGATACGCAGTATTTT. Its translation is CAWSVNPSTADTQYF. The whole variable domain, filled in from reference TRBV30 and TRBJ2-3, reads SQTIHQWPATLVQPVGSPLSLECTVEGTSNPNLYWYRQAAGRGLQLLFYSVGIGQISSEVPQNLSASRPQDRQFILSSKKLLLSDSGFYLCAWSVNPSTADTQYFGPGTRLTVL.

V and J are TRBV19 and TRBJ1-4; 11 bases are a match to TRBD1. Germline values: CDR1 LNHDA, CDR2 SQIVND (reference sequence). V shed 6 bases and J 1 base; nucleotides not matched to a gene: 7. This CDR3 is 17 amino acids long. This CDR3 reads CASSPWTGGVTNEKLFF. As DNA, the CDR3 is TGTGCCAGTAGCCCGTGGACAGGGGGCGTAACTAATGAAAAACTGTTTTTT. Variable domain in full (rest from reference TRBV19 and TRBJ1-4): DGGITQSPKYLFRKEGQNVTLSCEQNLNHDAMYWYRQDPGQGLRLIYYSQIVNDFQKGDIAEGYSVSREKKESFPLTVTSAQKNPTAFYLCASSPWTGGVTNEKLFFGSGTQLSVL.

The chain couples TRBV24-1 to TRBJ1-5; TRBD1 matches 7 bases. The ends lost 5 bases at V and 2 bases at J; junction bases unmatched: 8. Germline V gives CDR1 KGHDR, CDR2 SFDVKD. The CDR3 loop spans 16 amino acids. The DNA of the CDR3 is TGTGCCACCAGTGGCCAGGGGGGCTCCCGCAATCAGCCCCAGCATTTT. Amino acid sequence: CATSGQGGSRNQPQHF.

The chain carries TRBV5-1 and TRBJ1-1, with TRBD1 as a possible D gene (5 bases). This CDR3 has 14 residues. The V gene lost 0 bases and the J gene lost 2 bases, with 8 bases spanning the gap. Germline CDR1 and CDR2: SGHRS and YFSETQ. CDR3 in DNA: TGCGCCAGCAGCTTGGGGACATATAACACTGAAGCTTTCTTT. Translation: CASSLGTYNTEAFF.

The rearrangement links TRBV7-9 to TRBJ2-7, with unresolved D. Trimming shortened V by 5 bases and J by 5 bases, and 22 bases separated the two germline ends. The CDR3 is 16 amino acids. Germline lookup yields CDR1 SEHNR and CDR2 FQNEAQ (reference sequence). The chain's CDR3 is CASSENLLPAGDEQYF. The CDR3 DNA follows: TGTGCCAGCAGCGAAAATCTACTCCCGGCAGGCGACGAGCAGTACTTC.

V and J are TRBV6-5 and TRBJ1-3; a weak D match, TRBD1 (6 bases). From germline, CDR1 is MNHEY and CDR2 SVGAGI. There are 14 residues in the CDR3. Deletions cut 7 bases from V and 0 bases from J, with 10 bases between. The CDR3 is CASKQGLSGNTIYF. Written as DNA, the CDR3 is TGTGCCAGCAAACAGGGCCTCTCTGGAAACACCATATATTTT.